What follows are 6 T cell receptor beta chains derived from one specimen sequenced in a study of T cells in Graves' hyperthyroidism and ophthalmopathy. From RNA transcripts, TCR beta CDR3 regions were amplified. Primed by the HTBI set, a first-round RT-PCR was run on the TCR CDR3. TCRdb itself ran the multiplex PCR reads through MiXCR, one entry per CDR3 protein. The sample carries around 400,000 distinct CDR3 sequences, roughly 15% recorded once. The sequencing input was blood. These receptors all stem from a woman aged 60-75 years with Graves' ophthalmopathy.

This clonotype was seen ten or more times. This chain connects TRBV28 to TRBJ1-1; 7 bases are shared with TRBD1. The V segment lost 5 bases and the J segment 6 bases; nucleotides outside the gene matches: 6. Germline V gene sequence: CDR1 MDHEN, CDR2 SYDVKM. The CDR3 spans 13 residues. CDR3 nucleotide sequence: TGTGCCAGCAGTGATCAGGGGGGGTCTGAAGCTTTCTTT. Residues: CASSDQGGSEAFF.

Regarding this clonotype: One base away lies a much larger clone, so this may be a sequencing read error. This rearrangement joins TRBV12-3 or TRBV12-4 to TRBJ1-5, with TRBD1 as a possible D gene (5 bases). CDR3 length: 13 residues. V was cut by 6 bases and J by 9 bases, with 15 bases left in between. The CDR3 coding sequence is TGTGCCAGCAGCGCCGACAGTCCGCGGCCCCAGCATTTT. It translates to CASSADSPRPQHF.

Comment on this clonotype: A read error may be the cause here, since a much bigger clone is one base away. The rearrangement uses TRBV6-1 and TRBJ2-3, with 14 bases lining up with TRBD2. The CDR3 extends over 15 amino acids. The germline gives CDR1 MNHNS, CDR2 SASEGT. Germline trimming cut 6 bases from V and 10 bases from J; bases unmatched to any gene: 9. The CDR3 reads CASSRGLAGVDAQYF. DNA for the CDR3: TGTGCCAGCAGCCGGGGACTAGCGGGAGTTGATGCGCAGTATTTT.

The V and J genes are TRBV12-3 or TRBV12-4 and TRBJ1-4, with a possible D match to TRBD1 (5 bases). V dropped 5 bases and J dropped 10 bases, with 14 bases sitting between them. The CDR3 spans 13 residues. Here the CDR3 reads CASSRSRDGKLFF. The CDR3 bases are TGTGCCAGCAGTAGGTCCAGGGACGGAAAACTGTTTTTT.

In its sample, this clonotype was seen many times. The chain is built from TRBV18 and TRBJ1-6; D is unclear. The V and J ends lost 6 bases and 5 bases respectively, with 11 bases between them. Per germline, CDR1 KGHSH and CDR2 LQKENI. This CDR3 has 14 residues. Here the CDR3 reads CASSTGPNNSPLHF. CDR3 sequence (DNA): TGTGCCAGCTCGACCGGGCCAAATAATTCACCCCTCCACTTT.

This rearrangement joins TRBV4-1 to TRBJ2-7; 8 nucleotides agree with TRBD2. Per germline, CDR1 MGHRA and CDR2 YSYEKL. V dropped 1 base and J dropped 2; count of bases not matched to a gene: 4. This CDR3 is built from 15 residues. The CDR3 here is CASSQGTSRAYEQYF. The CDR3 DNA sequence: TGCGCCAGCAGCCAAGGGACTAGCAGAGCCTACGAGCAGTACTTC.